The rows below give T cell receptor beta chains drawn from one sample of a study of T cell changes during pregnancy in multiple sclerosis. The data were produced by immunoSEQ multiplex PCR, yet TCRdb's version contains in-frame clones alone and is incomplete. Of about 98,000 clones in the sample, 90% to 95% were seen once. The sample was peripheral blood, taken after pregnancy. Receptor source: a female donor in good health, enrolled as a control in a pregnancy study. The CDR3 runs from the conserved cysteine through the conserved F or W. The D gene is left open where the match is weak. Clone size is given for some rows only: seen once, a few or many times, or a class if the clone is expanded.

j_gene,v_gene,abundance,d_gene,CDR3aa,CDR3nt
TRBJ1-4,TRBV2,NA,TRBD1,CASRVDRNRPTTNEKLFF,TGTGCCAGCAGGGTGGACAGGAACCGGCCTACAACTAATGAAAAACTGTTTTTT
TRBJ1-2,TRBV7-2,NA,NA,CASSLVGDYGYTF,TGTGCCAGCAGCTTAGTAGGGGATTATGGCTACACCTTC
TRBJ1-1,TRBV7-8,NA,TRBD1,CASSQGQLNTEAFF,TGTGCCAGCAGCCAGGGACAGCTGAACACTGAAGCTTTCTTT
TRBJ1-1,TRBV6-6,few,NA,CASSYTPGGGTEAFF,TGTGCCAGCAGTTACACTCCGGGGGGAGGCACTGAAGCTTTCTTT
TRBJ2-3,TRBV27,NA,NA,CASSLYRPQFYAQYF,TGTGCCAGCAGTTTATACAGGCCCCAGTTTTATGCGCAGTATTTT
TRBJ2-1,TRBV7-8,NA,TRBD2,CASSPPPGGLYNEQFF,TGTGCCAGCTCGCCTCCCCCGGGGGGACTCTACAATGAGCAGTTCTTC
TRBJ2-1,TRBV27,NA,NA,CASSFLYNEQFF,TGTGCCAGCAGTTTTCTGTACAATGAGCAGTTCTTC
TRBJ2-2,TRBV2,NA,NA,CASSEMLGSGELFF,TGTGCCAGCAGTGAAATGCTAGGTTCCGGGGAGCTGTTTTTT
TRBJ2-1,TRBV5-6,NA,TRBD2,CASSLRTSGSRNEQFF,TGTGCCAGCAGCCTGCGGACTAGCGGGAGTCGGAATGAGCAGTTCTTC
TRBJ2-1,TRBV9,NA,TRBD1,CASSGARGTGGNEQFF,TGTGCCAGCAGCGGAGCTCGAGGGACAGGGGGCAATGAGCAGTTCTTC
TRBJ2-3,TRBV27,few,TRBD2,CASSLKLAQPDTQYF,TGTGCCAGCAGTTTAAAACTAGCGCAACCAGATACGCAGTATTTT
TRBJ2-7,TRBV27,NA,TRBD1,CASSPLGTGGIHEQYF,TGTGCCAGCAGTCCCCTAGGGACAGGGGGGATCCACGAGCAGTACTTC
TRBJ1-1,TRBV4-1,NA,NA,CASSQVGRGPTEAFF,TGCGCCAGCAGCCAAGTCGGGCGGGGCCCCACTGAAGCTTTCTTT
TRBJ2-1,TRBV5-1,NA,NA,CASSFGASSAGTYNEQFF,TGCGCCAGCAGCTTTGGGGCCTCTAGCGCCGGGACCTACAATGAGCAGTTCTTC
TRBJ2-6,TRBV5-4,NA,NA,CASSLGGATGANVLTF,TGTGCCAGCAGCTTGGGCGGGGCAACTGGGGCCAACGTCCTGACTTTC
TRBJ2-5,TRBV5-1,NA,NA,CASSLDGPQETQYF,TGCGCCAGCAGCTTGGATGGGCCGCAAGAGACCCAGTACTTC
TRBJ2-3,TRBV5-4,once,NA,CASSLWGGATDTQYF,TGTGCCAGCAGCTTGTGGGGGGGCGCGACAGATACGCAGTATTTT
TRBJ2-1,TRBV7-9,NA,NA,CASSPTVVGQFF,TGTGCCAGCAGCCCTACCGTGGTCGGGCAGTTCTTC
TRBJ2-7,TRBV5-6,NA,NA,CASTRGVQGEQYF,TGTGCCAGCACCCGTGGGGTCCAGGGGGAGCAGTACTTC
TRBJ2-7,TRBV2,NA,NA,CASVGLYGAREQYF,TGTGCCAGCGTGGGACTTTACGGGGCCCGCGAGCAGTACTTC
TRBJ2-7,TRBV15,NA,NA,CATSRERGGLGEQYF,TGTGCCACCAGCAGAGAGAGGGGGGGGCTAGGCGAGCAGTACTTC
TRBJ2-3,TRBV6-4,NA,NA,CASSDNPGTDTQYF,TGTGCCAGCAGTGATAATCCCGGCACAGATACGCAGTATTTT
TRBJ2-1,TRBV5-1,NA,NA,CASSLMAGRSNEQFF,TGCGCCAGCAGCTTGATGGCAGGGAGGTCCAATGAGCAGTTCTTC
TRBJ1-2,TRBV27,NA,NA,CASSFGGGLSGYTF,TGTGCCAGCAGTTTTGGCGGGGGCTTATCTGGCTACACCTTC
TRBJ1-2,TRBV6-1,NA,NA,CASSASIVYTF,TGTGCCAGCAGTGCCTCTATCGTCTACACCTTC
TRBJ2-1,TRBV6-1,few,NA,CASSEMGQSNEQFF,TGTGCCAGCAGTGAAATGGGACAAAGCAATGAGCAGTTCTTC
TRBJ1-4,TRBV6-6,NA,TRBD1,CASSYPSGTEEKLFF,TGTGCCAGCAGTTACCCCTCCGGGACAGAGGAAAAACTGTTTTTT
TRBJ1-5,TRBV23-1,NA,NA,CASSQSGRGDNQPQHF,TGCGCCAGCAGTCAATCGGGCAGGGGAGACAATCAGCCCCAGCATTTT
TRBJ1-3,TRBV5-6,NA,NA,CASRRQYGNTIYF,TGTGCCAGCAGGAGACAGTATGGAAACACCATATATTTT
TRBJ1-3,TRBV30,NA,NA,CAWTGSPSGNTIYF,TGTGCCTGGACCGGGAGTCCCTCTGGAAACACCATATATTTT
TRBJ1-1,TRBV19,NA,NA,CASSIDLETVNTEAFF,TGTGCCAGTAGTATAGATCTTGAGACAGTAAACACTGAAGCTTTCTTT
TRBJ1-2,TRBV9,once,NA,CASSGSDRRTNYGYTF,TGTGCCAGCAGCGGTTCGGACAGACGAACCAACTATGGCTACACCTTC
TRBJ2-7,TRBV5-5,NA,NA,CASSSRQNANYEQYF,TGTGCCAGCAGCTCCCGACAGAATGCTAACTACGAGCAGTACTTC
TRBJ2-1,TRBV7-8,NA,TRBD2,CASSFPLAGVREQFF,TGTGCCAGCAGCTTCCCGTTAGCGGGAGTAAGGGAGCAGTTCTTC
TRBJ2-7,TRBV10-3,NA,NA,CASQAGVSSYEQYF,TGTGCCTCCCAAGCAGGGGTGAGCTCCTACGAGCAGTACTTC
TRBJ1-3,TRBV7-6,NA,NA,CASSGAGNTIYF,TGTGCCAGCAGCGGAGCTGGAAACACCATATATTTT
TRBJ2-2,TRBV15,NA,NA,CATSREGRGWGTGELFF,TGTGCCACCAGCAGAGAAGGGAGGGGGTGGGGCACCGGGGAGCTGTTTTTT
TRBJ2-7,TRBV7-2,NA,TRBD2,CASSRLAGIKREQYF,TGTGCCAGCAGCCGGTTAGCGGGGATAAAACGCGAGCAGTACTTC
TRBJ2-1,TRBV7-9,NA,NA,CASSSLNEQFF,TGTGCCAGCAGCTCCTTAAATGAGCAGTTCTTC
TRBJ2-1,TRBV5-6,NA,NA,CASSAVGAQFF,TGTGCCAGCAGCGCGGTAGGGGCGCAGTTCTTC
TRBJ2-1,TRBV7-9,NA,NA,CASTLADEQFF,TGTGCCAGCACCCTCGCGGATGAGCAGTTCTTC
TRBJ1-6,TRBV4-1,NA,NA,CASRDQGSPLHF,TGCGCCAGCAGGGATCAGGGATCACCCCTCCACTTT
TRBJ2-7,TRBV5-6,NA,NA,CASSLEGISYEQYF,TGTGCCAGCAGCTTGGAGGGGATCTCCTACGAGCAGTACTTC
TRBJ2-7,TRBV6-1,NA,NA,CASTLTGTSYEQYF,TGTGCCAGCACTTTAACAGGGACCTCCTACGAGCAGTACTTC
TRBJ1-2,TRBV5-1,NA,NA,CASSLEQENYGYTF,TGCGCCAGCAGCTTGGAACAGGAAAACTATGGCTACACCTTC
TRBJ2-7,TRBV27,NA,NA,CASGLSYEQYF,TGTGCCAGCGGCCTCTCCTACGAGCAGTACTTC
TRBJ1-1,TRBV7-2,NA,TRBD1,CASSPEQGALGAFF,TGTGCCAGCAGCCCTGAACAGGGGGCCTTGGGTGCTTTCTTT
TRBJ1-1,TRBV18,few,NA,CASSPNRGGGTEAFF,TGTGCCAGCTCACCTAACAGAGGAGGTGGCACTGAAGCTTTCTTT
TRBJ1-1,TRBV28,once,NA,CASSLSYKGMNTEAFF,TGTGCCAGCAGTTTAAGCTATAAGGGGATGAACACTGAAGCTTTCTTT
TRBJ1-2,TRBV6-6,NA,NA,CASSYTDKNGYTF,TGTGCCAGCAGTTACACCGACAAGAATGGCTACACCTTC
TRBJ2-1,TRBV29-1,NA,TRBD1,CSVEPRQGAGDEQFF,TGCAGCGTTGAACCCAGACAGGGGGCGGGAGATGAGCAGTTCTTC
TRBJ2-1,TRBV28,NA,NA,CASSLTQGYEQFF,TGTGCCAGCAGTTTAACACAGGGATACGAGCAGTTCTTC
TRBJ2-7,TRBV6-1,NA,NA,CASSEKAQGGEQYF,TGTGCCAGCAGTGAAAAGGCACAGGGTGGCGAGCAGTACTTC
TRBJ1-2,TRBV28,NA,NA,CASMSFGRERGYTF,TGTGCCAGCATGAGTTTTGGACGGGAGCGAGGCTACACCTTC
TRBJ2-6,TRBV11-2,NA,NA,CASSLALAGANVLTF,TGTGCCAGCAGCTTAGCACTAGCTGGGGCCAACGTCCTGACTTTC
TRBJ2-7,TRBV6-1,few,TRBD2,CASSVGRLAGAYEQYF,TGTGCCAGCAGTGTGGGAAGACTAGCGGGAGCCTACGAGCAGTACTTC
TRBJ2-7,TRBV19,NA,NA,CASQSGGREPYEQYF,TGTGCCAGCCAGTCGGGCGGCAGGGAACCTTACGAGCAGTACTTC
TRBJ2-1,TRBV29-1,NA,TRBD2,CSVSTGTSGSNEQFF,TGCAGCGTGAGTACCGGGACTAGCGGGAGCAATGAGCAGTTCTTC